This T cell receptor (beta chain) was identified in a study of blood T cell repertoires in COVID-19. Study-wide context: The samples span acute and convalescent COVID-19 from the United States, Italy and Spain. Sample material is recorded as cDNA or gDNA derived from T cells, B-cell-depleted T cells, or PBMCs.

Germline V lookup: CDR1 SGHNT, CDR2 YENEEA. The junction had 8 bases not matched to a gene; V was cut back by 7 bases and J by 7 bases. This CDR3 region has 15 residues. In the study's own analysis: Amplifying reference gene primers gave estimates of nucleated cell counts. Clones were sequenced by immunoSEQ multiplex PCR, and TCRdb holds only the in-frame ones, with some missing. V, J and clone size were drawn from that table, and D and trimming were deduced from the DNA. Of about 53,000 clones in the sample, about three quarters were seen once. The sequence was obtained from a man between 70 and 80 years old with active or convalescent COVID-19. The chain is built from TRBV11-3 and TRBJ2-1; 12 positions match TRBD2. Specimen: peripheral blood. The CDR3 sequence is CASKTTSGSFNEQFF. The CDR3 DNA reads TGTGCCAGCAAAACGACTAGCGGGAGTTTTAATGAGCAGTTCTTC.